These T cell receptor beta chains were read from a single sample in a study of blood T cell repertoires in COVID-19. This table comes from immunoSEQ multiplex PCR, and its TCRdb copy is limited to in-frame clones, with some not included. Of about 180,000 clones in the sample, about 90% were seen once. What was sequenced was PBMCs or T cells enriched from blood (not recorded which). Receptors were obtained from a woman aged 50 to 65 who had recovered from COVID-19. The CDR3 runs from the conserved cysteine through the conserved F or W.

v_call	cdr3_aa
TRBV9	CASSSGLAASYEQYF
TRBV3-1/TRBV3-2	CASSQFYQETQYF
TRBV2	CASSGTGSHYNEQFF
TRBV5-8	CASSLNGAAANTIYF
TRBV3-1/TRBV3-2	CASSHGDRAGSPLHF
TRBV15	CATSSTAGAGELFF
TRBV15	CATSSHSEQYF
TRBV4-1	CASSPNLQGANEQYF
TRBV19	CASSGASGSYEQYF
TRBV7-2	CASSPEVQATYEQYF
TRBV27	CASSRLAGAPYEQYF
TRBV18	CASSPAGTGGGEQYF
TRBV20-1	CSASHPGQGSGGAQNIQYF
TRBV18	CASSPDSGYGYTF
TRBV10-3	CAISLSGTSGRETQYF
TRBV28	CASSLSGGHDYGYTF
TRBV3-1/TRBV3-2	CASSPTHTYEQYF
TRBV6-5	CASSFPPAGELFF
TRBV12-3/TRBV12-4	CASSFTGAGYTF
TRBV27	CASSSYLRSTSGKNEQYF
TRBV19	CASSTSDVNYGYTF
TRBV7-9	CASSLAVVAGGAETQYF
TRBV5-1	CASSLRSSSGRNTGELFF
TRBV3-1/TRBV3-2	CASSPDRDYGYTF
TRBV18	CASSLDRATEAFF
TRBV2	CATAPGLAGVDEQYF
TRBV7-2	CASSSRTGVNTEAFF
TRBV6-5	CASSSRDLPNQPQHF
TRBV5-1	CASSPGTGTQYF
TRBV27	CASSSGSQDRVSPLHF
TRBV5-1	CASSLGDRGTQPQHF
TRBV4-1	CASSQDPGGTGNQPQHF
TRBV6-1	CASSEGSLRGNTEAFF
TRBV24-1	CATSAGTGRTYEQYF
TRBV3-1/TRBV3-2	CASSQRGYEQYF
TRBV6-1	CASSEGGWTSNTGELFF
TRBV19	CASSIWGTAIGSNQPQHF
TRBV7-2	CASSLWASETTDTQYF
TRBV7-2	CASSLYGPTDTQYF
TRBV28	CASSSPDRNLYGYTF
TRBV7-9	CASSPYTTSAYGYTF
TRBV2	CASSDPRRDHPGELFF
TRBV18	CASSLGLGFYNEQFF
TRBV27	CASSQRAAGLVETQYF
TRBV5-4	CASSVNTGILSGNTIYF
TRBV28	CASSSPTVFQPQHF
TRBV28	CASSLTGHSMNTEAFF
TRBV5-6	CASSSEVVGQSYEQYF
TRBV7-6	CASSLEGQGGETQYF
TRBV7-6	CASSPRENSYNEQFF
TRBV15	CATSRDSGVYNSPLHF
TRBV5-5	CASSSRGSYNEQFF